Following are 5 T cell receptor beta chains from one sample sequenced in a study of blood T cell repertoires in COVID-19. Assay used: immunoSEQ multiplex PCR; TCRdb lists only in-frame clones, some missing. Here the sample spans approximately 70,000 clones, roughly three quarters being singletons. The sequenced material came from peripheral blood. The receptors derive from a woman aged 60-75 years with acute or convalescent COVID-19.

The chain employs TRBV7-6 and TRBJ1-4; D is ambiguous. Germline lookup yields CDR1 SGHVS and CDR2 FNYEAQ. The CDR3 loop spans 14 amino acids. V gave up 5 bases and J gave up 6 bases, with 13 bases separating them. DNA of the CDR3: TGTGCCAGCAGCCGTGTTAGTGGTGATGAAAAACTGTTTTTT. The encoded protein is CASSRVSGDEKLFF.

The chain employs TRBV28 and TRBJ2-5; D possibly corresponds to TRBD2 (5 bases). Looked up from germline, CDR1 is MDHEN and CDR2 is SYDVKM. The V and J ends lost 2 bases and 3 bases respectively, with 19 bases between them. The CDR3 runs 17 residues. The chain's CDR3 is CASSLALVDYKKETQYF. DNA of the CDR3: TGTGCCAGCAGTTTAGCCCTCGTAGACTATAAAAAAGAGACCCAGTACTTC.

This chain joins TRBV13 and TRBJ1-1; TRBD1 is a possible D gene (6 bases). Germline V gene data show CDR1 as PRHDT and CDR2 as FYEKMQ (reference sequence). Trimming cost V 2 bases and J 1 base, with 11 bases left between them. CDR3 length: 15 amino acids. The DNA for the CDR3 is TGTGCCAGCAGCTTAACAGGGTTTGGGAACACTGAAGCTTTCTTT. Its translation is CASSLTGFGNTEAFF.

The V and J genes are TRBV9 and TRBJ1-2; D gene ambiguous. Germline CDR1 reads SGDLS; CDR2 reads YYNGEE. V was pared by 3 bases and J by 8 bases, with 17 bases between. The CDR3 consists of 14 residues. CDR3 sequence: CASSDGVGSGGYTF. The CDR3 DNA reads TGTGCCAGCAGCGACGGGGTGGGGTCCGGCGGCTACACCTTC.

This chain joins TRBV12-3 or TRBV12-4 and TRBJ2-3; perhaps TRBD1 as D (5 bases). The CDR3 has 11 amino acids. V was clipped by 7 bases and J by 8 bases, with 10 bases between them. In DNA form, the CDR3 reads TGTGCCAGCACCAGGACATCTACGCAGTATTTT. Translation: CASTRTSTQYF.